The 13 T cell receptor beta chains reported below all come from one sample, sequenced in a study of cytomegalovirus exposure and HLA in healthy donors. This PCR relied on a set of 60 Vbeta primers and 13 Jbeta primers. The method was immunoSEQ multiplex PCR; TCRdb's version includes in-frame clones alone and lacks a portion of them. The data hold approximately 180,000 clones, with around 85% observed a single time. The source material was PBMCs. These TCRs come from a man younger than 35 in good health and CMV-seronegative.

This clone was detected a few times. This chain joins TRBV5-1 and TRBJ2-2; a weak D match, TRBD1 (5 bases). Trimming pared 4 bases from V and 0 bases from J, leaving 13 bases between. CDR1 is SGHRS and CDR2 is YFSETQ in the germline V gene. The CDR3 length is 16 residues. CDR3 nucleotide sequence: TGCGCCAGCAGCCTAGGACACAAATCGAACACCGGGGAGCTGTTTTTT. It specifies CASSLGHKSNTGELFF. The full variable domain, its missing parts supplied by reference TRBV5-1 and TRBJ2-2, is KAGVTQTPRYLIKTRGQQVTLSCSPISGHRSVSWYQQTPGQGLQFLFEYFSETQRNKGNFPGRFSGRQFSNSRSEMNVSTLELGDSALYLCASSLGHKSNTGELFFGEGSRLTVL.

This chain uses TRBV11-3 with TRBJ2-3, with 8 bases aligning to TRBD1. Trimming at V came to 5 bases and at J to 4 bases, leaving 8 bases not matched to a gene. From germline, CDR1 is SGHNT and CDR2 YENEEA. The CDR3 consists of 15 residues. CDR3 amino acids: CASSQGQGTADTQYF. In nucleotides, the CDR3 is TGTGCCAGCAGCCAAGGACAGGGCACCGCAGATACGCAGTATTTT.

V is TRBV19 and J is TRBJ2-3, with 7 bases matching TRBD1. The junction had 8 bases not matched to a gene; V was cut back by 4 bases and J by 4 bases. The CDR3 covers 15 residues. CDR1 and CDR2 from the germline V gene are LNHDA and SQIVND (reference sequence). Here the CDR3 reads CASSTIMTGPDTQYF. The CDR3 DNA follows: TGTGCCAGTAGTACTATAATGACAGGGCCAGATACGCAGTATTTT.

The table lists this clone with a count of one. The chain carries TRBV11-2 and TRBJ2-4; D is ambiguous. The germline V and J ends were trimmed by 0 bases and 6 bases, with 6 bases remaining between them. This CDR3 has 13 residues. Germline V gene lookup returns CDR1 SGHAT and CDR2 FQNNGV. The CDR3, as DNA: TGTGCCAGCAGCTTAGAGCCAGGAAACATTCAGTACTTC. Amino acid sequence: CASSLEPGNIQYF.

The CDR3 protein is CSVRQGRGNTGELFF. The CDR3 nucleotides read TGCAGCGTAAGACAGGGGCGAGGGAACACCGGGGAGCTGTTTTTT. This chain joins TRBV29-1 and TRBJ2-2, with TRBD1 identical over 8 bases. V was clipped by 6 bases and J by 1 base; unmatched bases: 7. The CDR3 sequence is 15 residues long. Per germline, CDR1 SQVTM and CDR2 ANQGSEA.

The chain links TRBV19 to TRBJ1-3, with unresolved D. Germline V lookup: CDR1 LNHDA, CDR2 SQIVND (reference sequence). V gave up 3 bases and J gave up 4 bases, with 4 bases separating them. The CDR3 is 12 residues long. CDR3 DNA sequence: TGTGCCAGTAGTATCTTGGGAAACACCATATATTTT. Translating it yields CASSILGNTIYF.

This clone occurred a few times. Written as DNA, the CDR3 is TGTGCCAGCAGCTTAGACAGGGCCAACACTGAAGCTTTCTTT. This codes for CASSLDRANTEAFF. The chain joins TRBV7-6 to TRBJ1-1; tentative D call: TRBD1 (6 bases). The CDR3 has 14 amino acids. The germline V gene encodes CDR1 SGHVS and CDR2 FNYEAQ. V was shortened by 1 base and J by 2 bases, with 8 bases between the two germline ends.

The chain recombines TRBV11-2 with TRBJ2-7; D might be TRBD1 (6 bases). CDR1 and CDR2 from the germline V gene are SGHAT and FQNNGV. V was shortened by 2 bases and J by 4 bases, with 9 bases between the two germline ends. The CDR3 covers 13 residues. CDR3 coding DNA: TGTGCCAGCAGCTTACTCCAGGGGTACGAGCAGTACTTC. It specifies CASSLLQGYEQYF.

The rearrangement uses TRBV11-2 and TRBJ1-2, with D perhaps TRBD1 (5 bases). The germline V gene encodes CDR1 SGHAT and CDR2 FQNNGV. The V gene lost 3 bases and the J gene lost 0 bases, with 8 bases spanning the gap. The CDR3 contains 14 residues. CDR3: CASSFTGSNYGYTF. Written as DNA, the CDR3 is TGTGCCAGCAGCTTCACAGGATCTAACTATGGCTACACCTTC.

CDR3 coding DNA: TGTGCCAGAAGCCCGAATGGACAGGGCCAAGAGACCCAGTACTTC. Residues: CARSPNGQGQETQYF. The rearrangement uses TRBV5-3 and TRBJ2-5; 8 bases align to TRBD1. TRBV5-3 is classed as an ORF, of uncertain function. CDR3 size: 15 residues. Trimming removed 4 bases from V and 1 base from J; junction bases left unmatched: 6.

The J gene is TRBJ2-1, the V gene TRBV19, with 9 bases matching TRBD2. The germline V gene has CDR1 LNHDA and CDR2 SQIVND (reference sequence). V dropped 2 bases and J dropped 8; count of bases not matched to a gene: 7. This CDR3 contains 15 residues. CDR3 sequence: CASSILLAGSHEQFF. The DNA for the CDR3 is TGTGCCAGTAGTATATTACTAGCGGGCTCCCATGAGCAGTTCTTC.

The sample holds a few counts of this clone. This rearrangement joins TRBV10-3 to TRBJ2-3; perhaps TRBD1 as D (6 bases). CDR1 is ENHRY and CDR2 is SYGVKD in the germline V gene. The CDR3 runs to 15 residues. V lost 7 bases to trimming and J lost 0 bases, with 14 bases between them. The CDR3 loop reads CAIKRDNPSTDTQYF. The CDR3 coding sequence is TGTGCCATCAAGAGGGACAACCCAAGCACAGATACGCAGTATTTT.

The V call is TRBV7-6, the J call TRBJ2-1, with 7 bases lining up with TRBD2. Germline CDR1 reads SGHVS; CDR2 reads FNYEAQ. This CDR3 comprises 15 residues. The junction had 13 bases not matched to a gene; V was cut back by 5 bases and J by 9 bases. The CDR3 here is CASSPSGLGEGEQFF. Here the CDR3 DNA reads TGTGCCAGCAGCCCTTCGGGACTCGGGGAGGGTGAGCAGTTCTTC. Full variable domain (outside the CDR3, taken from reference TRBV7-6 and TRBJ2-1): GAGVSQSPRYKVTKRGQDVALRCDPISGHVSLYWYRQALGQGPEFLTYFNYEAQQDKSGLPNDRFSAERPEGSISTLTIQRTEQRDSAMYRCASSPSGLGEGEQFFGPGTRLTVL.